This TCR beta chain was observed in a study of cytomegalovirus exposure and HLA in healthy donors. Clones were read by immunoSEQ multiplex PCR, and TCRdb kept only the in-frame ones, dropping some. The sample includes under 200,000 clones, around 80% of them seen just once. Only one count was recorded for this clone. Trimming shortened V by 0 bases and J by 9 bases, and 14 bases separated the two germline ends. Germline V gene data show CDR1 as KGHSH and CDR2 as LQKENI. This CDR3 has 14 amino acids. V gene TRBV18 combines with J gene TRBJ1-2; a possible D gene is TRBD1 (5 bases). This receptor was obtained from a woman in her twenties or thirties in good health and CMV-seronegative. Sequenced material: PBMCs. CDR3 coding DNA: TGTGCCAGCTCACCACCCGCCCAGGGAATACGCTACACCTTC. It codes for CASSPPAQGIRYTF. The full variable domain, rest sourced from reference TRBV18 and TRBJ1-2, is NAGVMQNPRHLVRRRGQEARLRCSPMKGHSHVYWYRQLPEEGLKFMVYLQKENIIDESGMPKERFSAEFPKEGPSILRIQQVVRGDSAAYFCASSPPAQGIRYTFGSGTRLTVV.